This entry describes one TCR beta chain. This specimen comes from a study of blood T cell repertoires in COVID-19. Germline lookup yields CDR1 SGDLS and CDR2 YYNGEE. Trimming cost V 4 bases and J 1 base, with 11 bases left between them. CDR3 length equals 15 residues. Sequenced by immunoSEQ multiplex PCR; TCRdb stores in-frame clones only, minus some. The table shows 110,000 to 150,000 clones, with less than 85% occurring only once. The TCR comes from a woman under 30 who had been exposed to COVID-19. The specimen was PBMCs or T cells enriched from blood (not recorded which). The chain carries TRBV9 and TRBJ2-2; possible D gene TRBD1, 5 bases. The CDR3 loop is CASSRQIMNTGELFF. The CDR3 nucleotides read TGTGCCAGCAGCCGACAGATTATGAACACCGGGGAGCTGTTTTTT.